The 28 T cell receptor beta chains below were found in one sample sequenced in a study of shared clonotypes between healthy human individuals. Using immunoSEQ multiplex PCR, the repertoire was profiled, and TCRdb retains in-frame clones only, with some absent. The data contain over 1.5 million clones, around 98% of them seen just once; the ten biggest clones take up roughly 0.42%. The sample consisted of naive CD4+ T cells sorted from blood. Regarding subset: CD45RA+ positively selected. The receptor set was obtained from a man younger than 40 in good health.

The DNA of the CDR3 is TGTGCCAGCAGCCCTCGTCAGGGAGACAAAAACATTCAGTACTTC. Residues: CASSPRQGDKNIQYF. The chain uses TRBV7-8 and TRBJ2-4; D might be TRBD1 or TRBD2, each matching 5 bases. The CDR3 covers 15 residues. Germline assignment: CDR1 SGHVS and CDR2 FQNEAQ. V shed 5 bases and J shed 3 bases, with 14 bases lying between them.

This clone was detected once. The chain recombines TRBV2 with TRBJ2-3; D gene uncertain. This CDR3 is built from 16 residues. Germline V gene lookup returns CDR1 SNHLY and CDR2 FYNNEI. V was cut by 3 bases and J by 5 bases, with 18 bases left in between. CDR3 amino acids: CASSDVTPRSGDTQYF. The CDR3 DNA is TGTGCCAGCAGTGACGTGACACCCCGATCAGGAGATACGCAGTATTTT. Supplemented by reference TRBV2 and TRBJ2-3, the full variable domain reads EPEVTQTPSHQVTQMGQEVILRCVPISNHLYFYWYRQILGQKVEFLVSFYNNEISEKSEIFDDQFSVERPDGSNFTLKIRSTKLEDSAMYFCASSDVTPRSGDTQYFGPGTRLTVL.

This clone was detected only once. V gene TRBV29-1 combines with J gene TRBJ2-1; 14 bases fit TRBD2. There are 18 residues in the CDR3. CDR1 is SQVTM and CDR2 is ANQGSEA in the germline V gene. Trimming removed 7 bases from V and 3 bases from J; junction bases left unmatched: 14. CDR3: CSASQPGTSGSFYNEQFF. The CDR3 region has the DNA TGCAGCGCTTCACAACCGGGGACTAGCGGGAGTTTCTACAATGAGCAGTTCTTC.

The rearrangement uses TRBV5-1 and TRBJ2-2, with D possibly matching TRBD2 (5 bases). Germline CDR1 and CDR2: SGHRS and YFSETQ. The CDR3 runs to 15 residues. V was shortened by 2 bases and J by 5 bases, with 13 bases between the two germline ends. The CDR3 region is CASSFYGVKTGELFF. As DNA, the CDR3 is TGCGCCAGCAGCTTTTACGGGGTAAAGACCGGGGAGCTGTTTTTT.

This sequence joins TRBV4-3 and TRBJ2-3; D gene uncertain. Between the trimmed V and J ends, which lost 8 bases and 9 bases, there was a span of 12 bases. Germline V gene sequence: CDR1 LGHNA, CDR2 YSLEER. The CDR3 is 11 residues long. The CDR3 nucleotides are TGCGCCAGCGCCAGTGCGGAAACGCAGTATTTT. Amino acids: CASASAETQYF.

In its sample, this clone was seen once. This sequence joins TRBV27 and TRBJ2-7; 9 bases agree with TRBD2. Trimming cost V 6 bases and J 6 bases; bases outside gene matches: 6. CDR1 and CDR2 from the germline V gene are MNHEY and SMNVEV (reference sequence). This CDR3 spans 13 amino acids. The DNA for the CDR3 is TGTGCCAGCAGGACTAGCGGTTCCGGCGAGCAGTACTTC. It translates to CASRTSGSGEQYF.

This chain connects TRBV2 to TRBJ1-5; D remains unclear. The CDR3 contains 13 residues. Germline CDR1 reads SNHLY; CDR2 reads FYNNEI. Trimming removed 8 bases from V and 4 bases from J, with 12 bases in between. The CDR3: CASHVSVNQPQHF. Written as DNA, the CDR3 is TGTGCCAGCCATGTCAGCGTGAATCAGCCCCAGCATTTT.

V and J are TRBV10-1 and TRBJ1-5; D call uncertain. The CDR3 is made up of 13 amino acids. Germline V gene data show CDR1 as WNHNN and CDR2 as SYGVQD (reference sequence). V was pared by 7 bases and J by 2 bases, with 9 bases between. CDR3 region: CASKGFGNQPQHF. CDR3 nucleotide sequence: TGCGCCAGCAAAGGGTTCGGCAATCAGCCCCAGCATTTT.

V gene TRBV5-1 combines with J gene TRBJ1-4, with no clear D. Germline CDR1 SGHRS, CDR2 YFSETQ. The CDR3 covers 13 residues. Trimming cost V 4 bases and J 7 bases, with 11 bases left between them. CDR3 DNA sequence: TGCGCCAGCAGCCCGCGGTGGAGTGAAAAACTGTTTTTT. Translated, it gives CASSPRWSEKLFF.

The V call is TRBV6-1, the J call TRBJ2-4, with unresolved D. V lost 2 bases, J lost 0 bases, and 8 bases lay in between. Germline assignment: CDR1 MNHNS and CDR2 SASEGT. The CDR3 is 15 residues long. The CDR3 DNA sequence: TGTGCCAGCAGTGAATCGGCGGTAGCCAAAAACATTCAGTACTTC. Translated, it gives CASSESAVAKNIQYF.

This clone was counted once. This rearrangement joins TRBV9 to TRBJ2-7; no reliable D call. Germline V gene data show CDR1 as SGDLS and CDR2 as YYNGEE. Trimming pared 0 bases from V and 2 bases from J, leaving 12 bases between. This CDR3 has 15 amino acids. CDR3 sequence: CASSVGWRLPYEQYF. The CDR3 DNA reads TGTGCCAGCAGCGTAGGTTGGCGCCTGCCCTACGAGCAGTACTTC.

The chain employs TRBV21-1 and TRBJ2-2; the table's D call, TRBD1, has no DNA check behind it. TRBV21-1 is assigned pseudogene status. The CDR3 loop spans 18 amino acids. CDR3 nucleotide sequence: TGTGCCAGCAGCAAACCCTTAACTGAGACAGGGGACGAGTGGGAGCTGTTTTTT. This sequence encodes CASSKPLTETGDEWELFF.

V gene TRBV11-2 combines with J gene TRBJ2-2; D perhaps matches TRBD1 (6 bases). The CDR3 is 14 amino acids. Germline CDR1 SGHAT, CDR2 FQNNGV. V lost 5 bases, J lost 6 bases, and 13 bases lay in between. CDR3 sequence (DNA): TGTGCCAGCAGCAGCAACAGGGCTGCCGGGGAGCTGTTTTTT. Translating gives CASSSNRAAGELFF. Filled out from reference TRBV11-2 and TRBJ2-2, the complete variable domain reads EAGVAQSPRYKIIEKRQSVAFWCNPISGHATLYWYQQILGQGPKLLIQFQNNGVVDDSQLPKDRFSAERLKGVDSTLKIQPAKLEDSAVYLCASSSNRAAGELFFGEGSRLTVL.

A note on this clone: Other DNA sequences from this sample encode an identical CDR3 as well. The CDR3 loop reads CASSLAGFGTDTQYF. The DNA for the CDR3 is TGCGCCAGCAGCTTGGCCGGGTTCGGCACAGATACGCAGTATTTT. The rearrangement joins TRBV5-1 to TRBJ2-3; D is unresolved. The CDR3 is 15 residues long. V lost 0 bases to trimming and J lost 1 base, with 9 bases between them. Germline V gene lookup returns CDR1 SGHRS and CDR2 YFSETQ.

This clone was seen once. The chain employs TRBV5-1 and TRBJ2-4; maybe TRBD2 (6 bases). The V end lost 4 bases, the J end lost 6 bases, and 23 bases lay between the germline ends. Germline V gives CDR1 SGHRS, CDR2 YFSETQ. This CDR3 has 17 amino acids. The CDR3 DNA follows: TGCGCCAGCAGCGTGGAGTGGGGCGGAGGGACTTCAAACATTCAGTACTTC. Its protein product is CASSVEWGGGTSNIQYF.

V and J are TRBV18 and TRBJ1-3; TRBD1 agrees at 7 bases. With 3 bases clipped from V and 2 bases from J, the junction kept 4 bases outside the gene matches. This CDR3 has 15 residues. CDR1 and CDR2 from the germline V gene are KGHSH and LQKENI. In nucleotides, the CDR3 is TGTGCCAGCTCACCGGGACAGAAGCCTGGAAACACCATATATTTT. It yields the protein CASSPGQKPGNTIYF.

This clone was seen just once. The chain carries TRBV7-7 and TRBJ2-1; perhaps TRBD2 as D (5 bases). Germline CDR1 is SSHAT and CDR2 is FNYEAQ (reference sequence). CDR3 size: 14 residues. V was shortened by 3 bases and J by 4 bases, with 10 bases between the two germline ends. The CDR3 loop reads CASSLGSGYNEQFF. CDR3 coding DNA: TGTGCCAGCAGCTTGGGGTCGGGGTACAATGAGCAGTTCTTC.

The CDR3 DNA follows: TGCGCCAGCCGGATCACAGGGTTGGCAGATACGCAGTATTTT. This translates into CASRITGLADTQYF. The V and J genes are TRBV5-1 and TRBJ2-3, with D tentatively TRBD1 (6 bases). The germline V and J ends were trimmed by 7 bases and 4 bases, with 16 bases remaining between them. The CDR3 runs 14 residues. Germline V lookup: CDR1 SGHRS, CDR2 YFSETQ.

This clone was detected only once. The CDR3 spells CASRQAYRGTQPQHF. In nucleotides, the CDR3 is TGTGCCAGCAGGCAAGCGTACAGGGGAACTCAGCCCCAGCATTTT. The gene calls are TRBV6-1 and TRBJ1-5, with 7 bases matching TRBD1. CDR1 is MNHNS, CDR2 SASEGT, per germline. V lost 6 bases to trimming and J lost 6 bases; unmatched junction nucleotides: 11. The CDR3 extends over 15 amino acids.

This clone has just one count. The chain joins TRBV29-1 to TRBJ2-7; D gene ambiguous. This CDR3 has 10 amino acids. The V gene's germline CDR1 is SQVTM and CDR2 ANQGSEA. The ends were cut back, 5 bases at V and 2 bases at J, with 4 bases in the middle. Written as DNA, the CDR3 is TGCAGCGTTAACACCTACGAGCAGTACTTC. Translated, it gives CSVNTYEQYF.

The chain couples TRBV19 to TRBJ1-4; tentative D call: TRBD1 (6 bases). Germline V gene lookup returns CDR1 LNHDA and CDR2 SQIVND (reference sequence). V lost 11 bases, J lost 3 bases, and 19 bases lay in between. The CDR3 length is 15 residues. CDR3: CAGQRSGAANEKLFF. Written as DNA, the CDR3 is TGTGCCGGACAACGATCAGGGGCGGCTAATGAAAAACTGTTTTTT.

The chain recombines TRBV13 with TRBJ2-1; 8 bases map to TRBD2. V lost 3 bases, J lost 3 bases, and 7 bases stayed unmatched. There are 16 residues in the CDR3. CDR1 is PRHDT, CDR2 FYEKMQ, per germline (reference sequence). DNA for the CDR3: TGTGCCAGCAGCTTTTTACTAGCGGTGGACTACAATGAGCAGTTCTTC. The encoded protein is CASSFLLAVDYNEQFF.

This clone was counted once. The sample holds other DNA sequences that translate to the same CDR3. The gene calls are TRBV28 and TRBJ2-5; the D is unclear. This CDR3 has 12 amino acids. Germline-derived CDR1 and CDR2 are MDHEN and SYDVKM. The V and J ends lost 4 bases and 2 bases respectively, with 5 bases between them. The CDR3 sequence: CASSSPQETQYF. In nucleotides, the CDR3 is TGTGCCAGCAGTTCCCCTCAAGAGACCCAGTACTTC.

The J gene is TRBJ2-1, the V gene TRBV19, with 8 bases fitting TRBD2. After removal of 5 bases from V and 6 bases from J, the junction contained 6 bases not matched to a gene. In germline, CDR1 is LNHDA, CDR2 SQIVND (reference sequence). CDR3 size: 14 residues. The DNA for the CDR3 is TGTGCCAGTAGTCCCGGGACTAGAGGCAATGAGCAGTTCTTC. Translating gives CASSPGTRGNEQFF.

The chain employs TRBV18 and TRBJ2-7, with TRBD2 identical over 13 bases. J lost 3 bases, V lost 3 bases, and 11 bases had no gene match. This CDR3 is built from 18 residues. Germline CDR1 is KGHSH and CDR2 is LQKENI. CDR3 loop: CASSPGTSGIFLFYEQYF. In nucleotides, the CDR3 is TGTGCCAGCTCACCTGGGACTAGCGGGATTTTTCTTTTCTACGAGCAGTACTTC.

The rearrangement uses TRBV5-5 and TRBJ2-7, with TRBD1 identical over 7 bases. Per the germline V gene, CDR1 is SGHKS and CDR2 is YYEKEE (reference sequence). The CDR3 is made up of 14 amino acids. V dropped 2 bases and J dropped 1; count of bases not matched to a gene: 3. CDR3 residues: CASSFDRESYEQYF. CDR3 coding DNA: TGTGCCAGCAGCTTTGACAGGGAATCCTACGAGCAGTACTTC.

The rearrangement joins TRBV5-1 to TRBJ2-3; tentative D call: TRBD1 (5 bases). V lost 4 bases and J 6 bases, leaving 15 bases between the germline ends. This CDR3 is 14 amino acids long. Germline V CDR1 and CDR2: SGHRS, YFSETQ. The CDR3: CASSGARSDDTQYF. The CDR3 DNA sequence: TGCGCCAGCAGCGGGGCGAGGAGCGACGATACGCAGTATTTT.

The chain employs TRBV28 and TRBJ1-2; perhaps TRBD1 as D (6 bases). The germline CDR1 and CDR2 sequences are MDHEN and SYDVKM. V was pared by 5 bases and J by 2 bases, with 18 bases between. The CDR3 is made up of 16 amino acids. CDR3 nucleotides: TGTGCCAGCAGTATACTCACCCCAGGACAGAACTATGGCTACACCTTC. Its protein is CASSILTPGQNYGYTF.